Listed below are T cell receptor beta chains from one sample, sequenced in a study of blood T cell repertoires in COVID-19. TCRdb keeps only in-frame clones here, not all; method: immunoSEQ multiplex PCR. The sample records 210,000 or so clones, around 75% being singletons. Sequencing was carried out using peripheral blood. The receptors come from a human donor in a cohort sampled during active COVID-19. CDR3s include the opening cysteine and the closing phenylalanine or tryptophan. Fields, in order: J gene, V gene, clone size, D gene, CDR3 protein, CDR3 DNA. A D gene is named only where the DNA matches it firmly. For some rows the clone size is stated as once, few or many, or as a class when expanded; others skip it.

j_gene: TRBJ1-1
v_gene: TRBV6-5
abundance: NA
d_gene: NA
CDR3aa: CASRRGNTEAFF
CDR3nt: TGTGCCAGCAGGCGGGGCAACACTGAAGCTTTCTTT

j_gene: TRBJ2-2
v_gene: TRBV21-1
abundance: few
d_gene: NA
CDR3aa: CASSKVGRTSGVNTGELFF
CDR3nt: TGTGCCAGCAGCAAAGTAGGTCGGACTAGCGGGGTGAACACCGGGGAGCTGTTTTTT

j_gene: TRBJ2-7
v_gene: TRBV24-1
abundance: NA
d_gene: NA
CDR3aa: CATSEPNGTSDAYF
CDR3nt: TGTGCCACCAGTGAGCCCAACGGGACTTCCGACGCTTACTTC

j_gene: TRBJ2-1
v_gene: TRBV19
abundance: NA
d_gene: NA
CDR3aa: CASRQGSYNEQFF
CDR3nt: TGTGCCAGTCGTCAGGGTAGCTACAATGAGCAGTTCTTC

j_gene: TRBJ2-3
v_gene: TRBV7-2
abundance: once
d_gene: TRBD2
CDR3aa: CASSLELAGDTQYF
CDR3nt: TGTGCCAGCAGCTTAGAACTAGCGGGAGATACGCAGTATTTT

j_gene: TRBJ2-7
v_gene: TRBV7-2
abundance: NA
d_gene: TRBD2
CDR3aa: CASSWTSGYYEQYF
CDR3nt: TGTGCCAGCAGCTGGACTAGCGGCTACTACGAGCAGTACTTC

j_gene: TRBJ1-6
v_gene: TRBV2
abundance: NA
d_gene: TRBD1
CDR3aa: CASVQGANSPLHF
CDR3nt: TGTGCCAGCGTTCAGGGGGCAAACTCACCCCTCCACTTT

j_gene: TRBJ1-1
v_gene: TRBV5-6
abundance: once
d_gene: NA
CDR3aa: CASSLFGGGTEAFF
CDR3nt: TGTGCCAGCAGCTTGTTTGGCGGCGGCACTGAAGCTTTCTTT

j_gene: TRBJ2-7
v_gene: TRBV12-3/TRBV12-4
abundance: NA
d_gene: NA
CDR3aa: CASSLEHPYEQYF
CDR3nt: TGTGCCAGCAGTTTAGAACACCCTTACGAGCAGTACTTC

j_gene: TRBJ1-4
v_gene: TRBV7-2
abundance: NA
d_gene: NA
CDR3aa: CASSLYGGWEKLFF
CDR3nt: TGTGCCAGCAGCTTATATGGGGGGTGGGAAAAACTGTTTTTT

j_gene: TRBJ1-2
v_gene: TRBV2
abundance: NA
d_gene: NA
CDR3aa: CASSDWQVNYGYTF
CDR3nt: TGTGCCAGCAGTGACTGGCAGGTGAACTATGGCTACACCTTC

j_gene: TRBJ2-7
v_gene: TRBV28
abundance: few
d_gene: NA
CDR3aa: CASSPAVAVYEQYF
CDR3nt: TGTGCCAGCAGTCCTGCGGTTGCGGTCTACGAGCAGTACTTC

j_gene: TRBJ2-3
v_gene: TRBV5-4
abundance: NA
d_gene: TRBD2
CDR3aa: CASSPRTSGSTDTQYF
CDR3nt: TGTGCCAGCAGCCCTCGGACTAGCGGAAGCACAGATACGCAGTATTTT

j_gene: TRBJ2-7
v_gene: TRBV18
abundance: NA
d_gene: NA
CDR3aa: CASSREAREQYF
CDR3nt: TGTGCCAGCTCACGTGAGGCACGAGAGCAGTACTTC

j_gene: TRBJ2-7
v_gene: TRBV4-1
abundance: once
d_gene: TRBD2
CDR3aa: CASSQVGKRETHEQYF
CDR3nt: TGCGCCAGCAGCCAAGTCGGTAAGCGGGAAACGCACGAGCAGTACTTC

j_gene: TRBJ2-7
v_gene: TRBV12-5
abundance: few
d_gene: NA
CDR3aa: CASGDRDKGGEQYF
CDR3nt: TGTGCTAGTGGGGACCGGGACAAGGGTGGGGAGCAGTACTTC

j_gene: TRBJ2-7
v_gene: TRBV7-9
abundance: NA
d_gene: TRBD2
CDR3aa: CASSPGTRPTSSYEQYF
CDR3nt: TGTGCCAGCAGCCCCGGGACTAGGCCAACTTCTAGCTACGAGCAGTACTTC

j_gene: TRBJ1-4
v_gene: TRBV3-1/TRBV3-2
abundance: few
d_gene: NA
CDR3aa: CASSQVNRVFNEKLFF
CDR3nt: TGTGCCAGCAGCCAAGTAAACAGGGTATTTAATGAAAAACTGTTTTTT

j_gene: TRBJ2-3
v_gene: TRBV30
abundance: NA
d_gene: NA
CDR3aa: CAWSLAGWDTQYF
CDR3nt: TGTGCCTGGAGCCTGGCGGGGTGGGATACGCAGTATTTT

j_gene: TRBJ2-6
v_gene: TRBV4-2
abundance: once
d_gene: NA
CDR3aa: CASSQDQGRGVSGANVLTF
CDR3nt: TGTGCCAGCAGCCAAGATCAGGGCAGGGGGGTCTCTGGGGCCAACGTCCTGACTTTC

j_gene: TRBJ1-1
v_gene: TRBV28
abundance: NA
d_gene: NA
CDR3aa: CASTRGGSNTEAFF
CDR3nt: TGTGCCAGCACACGGGGAGGATCCAACACTGAAGCTTTCTTT

j_gene: TRBJ2-7
v_gene: TRBV3-1/TRBV3-2
abundance: NA
d_gene: TRBD1
CDR3aa: CASSPQAGQGYEQYF
CDR3nt: TGTGCCAGCAGCCCCCAGGCGGGACAGGGTTACGAGCAGTACTTC

j_gene: TRBJ1-6
v_gene: TRBV28
abundance: once
d_gene: NA
CDR3aa: CASSLKVGGVKNSPLHF
CDR3nt: TGTGCCAGCAGTTTAAAAGTAGGGGGTGTTAAGAATTCACCCCTCCACTTT

j_gene: TRBJ1-1
v_gene: TRBV6-2/TRBV6-3
abundance: NA
d_gene: TRBD1
CDR3aa: CASSYSLTGGFTEAFF
CDR3nt: TGTGCCAGCAGTTACTCTCTGACAGGGGGATTCACTGAAGCTTTCTTT

j_gene: TRBJ2-7
v_gene: TRBV30
abundance: NA
d_gene: NA
CDR3aa: CAWSLREQYF
CDR3nt: TGTGCCTGGAGTCTGAGGGAGCAGTACTTC

j_gene: TRBJ2-5
v_gene: TRBV6-5
abundance: NA
d_gene: TRBD2
CDR3aa: CASSWAGGREETQYF
CDR3nt: TGTGCCAGCAGTTGGGCGGGGGGCAGGGAAGAGACCCAGTACTTC

j_gene: TRBJ2-7
v_gene: TRBV30
abundance: NA
d_gene: NA
CDR3aa: CAWSVLGGDTYEQYF
CDR3nt: TGTGCCTGGAGTGTCTTGGGGGGAGATACCTACGAGCAGTACTTC

j_gene: TRBJ2-7
v_gene: TRBV28
abundance: NA
d_gene: NA
CDR3aa: CASSFTESYEQYF
CDR3nt: TGTGCCAGCAGTTTCACAGAGTCCTACGAGCAGTACTTC

j_gene: TRBJ1-2
v_gene: TRBV6-2/TRBV6-3
abundance: once
d_gene: NA
CDR3aa: CASSYSRIPFLAF
CDR3nt: TGTGCCAGCAGTTACTCGAGGATCCCTTTCCTTGCCTTC

j_gene: TRBJ1-3
v_gene: TRBV6-5
abundance: once
d_gene: TRBD1
CDR3aa: CASSPTGAPPNTIYF
CDR3nt: TGTGCCAGCAGTCCGACAGGGGCGCCGCCAAACACCATATATTTT

j_gene: TRBJ2-1
v_gene: TRBV27
abundance: NA
d_gene: TRBD2
CDR3aa: CASSRTSGFNEQFF
CDR3nt: TGTGCCAGCTCCCGGACTAGCGGATTCAATGAGCAGTTCTTC

j_gene: TRBJ1-6
v_gene: TRBV30
abundance: NA
d_gene: NA
CDR3aa: CAWNPGVVSNSPLHF
CDR3nt: TGTGCCTGGAACCCAGGGGTGGTGAGTAATTCACCCCTCCACTTT

j_gene: TRBJ2-7
v_gene: TRBV9
abundance: NA
d_gene: NA
CDR3aa: CASSAEGGTSYEQYF
CDR3nt: TGTGCCAGCAGCGCGGAAGGCGGCACCTCCTACGAGCAGTACTTC

j_gene: TRBJ1-2
v_gene: TRBV7-2
abundance: NA
d_gene: TRBD1
CDR3aa: CASSFPGQGLYGYTF
CDR3nt: TGTGCCAGCAGCTTTCCGGGACAGGGCCTCTATGGCTACACCTTC

j_gene: TRBJ1-5
v_gene: TRBV19
abundance: NA
d_gene: NA
CDR3aa: CASSIPTSSSNQPQHF
CDR3nt: TGTGCCAGTAGTATCCCGACAAGTTCGAGCAATCAGCCCCAGCATTTT

j_gene: TRBJ2-7
v_gene: TRBV5-1
abundance: NA
d_gene: TRBD1
CDR3aa: CASSSRGTVQYF
CDR3nt: TGCGCCAGCAGCTCGAGAGGGACAGTTCAGTACTTC

j_gene: TRBJ1-3
v_gene: TRBV7-9
abundance: NA
d_gene: NA
CDR3aa: CAVGDSSLAGNTIYF
CDR3nt: TGTGCCGTAGGAGACAGTTCCCTAGCTGGAAACACCATATATTTT

j_gene: TRBJ2-7
v_gene: TRBV27
abundance: NA
d_gene: NA
CDR3aa: CASSYGQYYEQYF
CDR3nt: TGTGCCAGCAGCTATGGACAGTACTACGAGCAGTACTTC

j_gene: TRBJ1-4
v_gene: TRBV19
abundance: once
d_gene: NA
CDR3aa: CASSRGGATNEKLFF
CDR3nt: TGTGCCAGTAGTAGGGGAGGCGCAACTAATGAAAAACTGTTTTTT

j_gene: TRBJ1-1
v_gene: TRBV7-8
abundance: few
d_gene: TRBD1
CDR3aa: CASSLRQGYSQNTEAFF
CDR3nt: TGTGCCAGCAGCTTAAGACAGGGGTATTCTCAGAACACTGAAGCTTTCTTT

j_gene: TRBJ1-1
v_gene: TRBV19
abundance: NA
d_gene: NA
CDR3aa: CASSTWRGALGTEAFF
CDR3nt: TGTGCCAGTAGTACCTGGAGGGGCGCGTTGGGCACTGAAGCTTTCTTT

j_gene: TRBJ1-2
v_gene: TRBV6-5
abundance: NA
d_gene: TRBD1
CDR3aa: CASSRQGRYGYTF
CDR3nt: TGTGCCAGCAGCAGACAGGGGAGGTATGGCTACACCTTC

j_gene: TRBJ1-1
v_gene: TRBV28
abundance: NA
d_gene: NA
CDR3aa: CASKLPGSEAFF
CDR3nt: TGTGCCAGCAAACTGCCGGGGAGTGAAGCTTTCTTT

j_gene: TRBJ1-3
v_gene: TRBV5-1
abundance: NA
d_gene: NA
CDR3aa: CASSWSGVGNTIYF
CDR3nt: TGCGCCAGCAGCTGGTCAGGGGTTGGAAACACCATATATTTT

j_gene: TRBJ1-5
v_gene: TRBV20-1
abundance: NA
d_gene: TRBD1
CDR3aa: CSASRRGQGGNQPQHF
CDR3nt: TGCAGTGCTAGTAGGCGGGGACAGGGGGGCAATCAGCCCCAGCATTTT

j_gene: TRBJ1-1
v_gene: TRBV7-2
abundance: NA
d_gene: TRBD1
CDR3aa: CASSLVRTGHPEAFF
CDR3nt: TGTGCCAGCAGCTTAGTAAGGACAGGGCACCCTGAAGCTTTCTTT

j_gene: TRBJ1-3
v_gene: TRBV27
abundance: NA
d_gene: NA
CDR3aa: CASSLGGGRIGGNTIYF
CDR3nt: TGTGCCAGCAGTTTAGGAGGTGGCAGAATTGGTGGAAACACCATATATTTT

j_gene: TRBJ2-7
v_gene: TRBV5-4
abundance: NA
d_gene: NA
CDR3aa: CASSKTGLAAYEQYF
CDR3nt: TGTGCCAGCAGCAAAACAGGGCTAGCGGCCTACGAGCAGTACTTC

j_gene: TRBJ2-2
v_gene: TRBV19
abundance: NA
d_gene: TRBD1
CDR3aa: CASRVVGTGNTGELFF
CDR3nt: TGTGCCAGTAGGGTAGTGGGGACAGGGAACACCGGGGAGCTGTTTTTT

j_gene: TRBJ2-7
v_gene: TRBV4-1
abundance: once
d_gene: NA
CDR3aa: CASSPRMSGPPYEQYF
CDR3nt: TGCGCCAGCAGCCCCCGGATGAGCGGGCCCCCCTACGAGCAGTACTTC